This TCR beta chain was sequenced during a study of monozygotic twins with inflammatory bowel disease. Study-wide results and caveats: IBD patients exhibited fewer clonotypes shared with other individuals than healthy twins, particularly with disease activity. The analysis did not separate different T cell subtypes.

A 2.5 ml blood sample was drawn per donor. The authors ran two nested PCRs of 16 and 9 cycles on TCRalpha and TCRbeta cDNA. From the 5' RACE reads, TCRdb lists one entry per CDR3 protein and no DNA. This sample's table has about 380,000 distinct CDR3 sequences. CDR3 size: 14 residues. CDR1 is SGHRS and CDR2 is YFSETQ in the germline V gene. A note on this clonotype: Its specificity is not known.

The receptor was derived from a human donor with ulcerative colitis or Crohn's disease, or a healthy co-twin of an affected twin (not recorded which). The sequenced material came from blood. The genes are TRBV5-1 and TRBJ2-7; TCRdb gives TRBD1 as the D gene, but with no DNA this cannot be confirmed. The CDR3 reads CASLVGSGSYEQYF.